The 24 T cell receptor beta chains below were found in one sample sequenced in a study of CD8 T cell repertoires and HIV-1 epitope variants. Here immunoSEQ multiplex PCR was the method, and the copy in TCRdb shows in-frame clones only, minus some. The sample includes about 5,600 clones, about three fifths of them seen just once. Their recognized antigens are unknown. Sample: cultured CD8+ T cells derived from PBMCs. These receptors originate from a male donor with HIV.

The rearrangement uses TRBV7-6 and TRBJ2-7, with TRBD2 matching over 8 bases. The CDR3 spans 13 residues. The germline gives CDR1 SGHVS, CDR2 FNYEAQ. The trim removed 3 bases at V and 4 bases at J, leaving 2 bases unmatched. The CDR3 loop is CASSLTGGYEQYF. The CDR3 nucleotides read TGTGCCAGCAGCTTGACGGGAGGGTACGAGCAGTACTTC.

The chain recombines TRBV28 with TRBJ2-7, with D possibly TRBD1 on 5 matching bases. V lost 5 bases and J 4 bases, leaving 15 bases between the germline ends. The CDR3 covers 14 residues. In germline, CDR1 is MDHEN, CDR2 SYDVKM. The CDR3 sequence: CASSPRTSRYEQYF. The CDR3 DNA reads TGTGCCAGCAGTCCACGGACAAGCAGGTACGAGCAGTACTTC.

This clone was recorded once. The chain couples TRBV7-9 to TRBJ2-2; TRBD1 aligns across 9 bases. The CDR3 is made up of 15 amino acids. With 5 bases clipped from V and 5 bases from J, the junction kept 6 bases outside the gene matches. Germline CDR1 reads SEHNR; CDR2 reads FQNEAQ (reference sequence). The CDR3 sequence: CASSISGTGTGELFF. The CDR3 coding sequence is TGTGCCAGCAGCATCTCCGGGACAGGGACCGGGGAGCTGTTTTTT. The full variable domain, in which reference TRBV7-9 and TRBJ2-2 provide the parts outside the CDR3, is DTGVSQNPRHKITKRGQNVTFRCDPISEHNRLYWYRQTLGQGPEFLTYFQNEAQLEKSRLLSDRFSAERPKGSFSTLEIQRTEQGDSAMYLCASSISGTGTGELFFGEGSRLTVL.

This chain uses TRBV9 with TRBJ1-2; D is uncertain. CDR1 is SGDLS and CDR2 is YYNGEE in the germline V gene. This CDR3 is built from 13 residues. V gave up 0 bases and J gave up 1 base, with 4 bases separating them. The CDR3 DNA follows: TGTGCCAGCAGCGTAGATGATAACTATGGCTACACCTTC. It yields the protein CASSVDDNYGYTF.

The J gene is TRBJ2-5, the V gene TRBV10-3, with 8 positions matching TRBD2. From germline, CDR1 is ENHRY and CDR2 SYGVKD. The CDR3 is 13 amino acids. V lost 6 bases to trimming and J lost 3 bases; unmatched junction nucleotides: 3. CDR3 sequence: CAIRPGLEETQYF. The CDR3 DNA reads as TGTGCCATCAGGCCGGGACTAGAAGAGACCCAGTACTTC.

This rearrangement joins TRBV7-6 to TRBJ2-2; unclear D gene. The CDR3 spans 16 residues. The V end was cut by 1 base, the J end by 5 bases, with 14 bases between. Germline lookup yields CDR1 SGHVS and CDR2 FNYEAQ. This CDR3 reads CASSLGLVVDTGELFF. CDR3 nucleotide sequence: TGTGCCAGCAGCTTAGGACTCGTAGTTGATACCGGGGAGCTGTTTTTT.

The J gene is TRBJ2-7, the V gene TRBV2; 10 bases match TRBD2. V gave up 5 bases and J gave up 6 bases; unmatched junction bases: 4. The germline V gene encodes CDR1 SNHLY and CDR2 FYNNEI. CDR3 length equals 13 residues. CDR3 region: CASSLAGVPEQYF. The CDR3 coding sequence is TGTGCCAGCAGTCTAGCGGGAGTCCCCGAGCAGTACTTC.

This sequence joins TRBV11-1 and TRBJ2-5; D is ambiguous. V lost 1 base and J lost 3, with 6 bases in between. The CDR3 covers 13 residues. Per germline, CDR1 SGHAT and CDR2 FQDESV (reference sequence). Written as DNA, the CDR3 is TGTGCCAGCAGCTTAGAAGATGAAGAGACCCAGTACTTC. Translating it yields CASSLEDEETQYF.

The chain combines TRBV6-5 with TRBJ2-4, with no clear D. The CDR3 covers 14 residues. Germline V gives CDR1 MNHEY, CDR2 SVGAGI. V was shortened by 6 bases and J by 2 bases, with 11 bases between the two germline ends. The CDR3 DNA follows: TGTGCCAGCAGCCCCGTAAGGACCAAAAACATTCAGTACTTC. Translating gives CASSPVRTKNIQYF.

V usage is TRBV15 and J usage is TRBJ2-7, with D possibly matching TRBD1 (7 bases). Per the germline V gene, CDR1 is LNHNV and CDR2 is YYDKDF (reference sequence). V gave up 0 bases and J gave up 3 bases, with 12 bases separating them. The CDR3 has 15 residues. In DNA, the CDR3 is TGTGCCACCAGCAGAGATCGGCAGGGGGGCTACGAGCAGTACTTC. This translates into CATSRDRQGGYEQYF.

V and J are TRBV28 and TRBJ2-1; D ambiguous. Germline V lookup: CDR1 MDHEN, CDR2 SYDVKM. V was pared by 3 bases and J by 6 bases, with 15 bases between. This CDR3 is built from 15 residues. CDR3 DNA sequence: TGTGCCAGCAGTTTTCCCCGAGAGACTTCCAATGAGCAGTTCTTC. It specifies CASSFPRETSNEQFF.

This clone was observed once. This rearrangement joins TRBV5-4 to TRBJ1-2, with TRBD1 matching over 11 bases. Germline V lookup: CDR1 SGHNT, CDR2 YYREEE (reference sequence). The CDR3 has 14 residues. V lost 4 bases to trimming and J lost 6 bases; unmatched junction nucleotides: 5. CDR3 region: CASSTGTGGNGYTF. DNA for the CDR3: TGTGCCAGCAGCACCGGGACAGGGGGAAATGGCTACACCTTC.

The chain carries TRBV7-3 and TRBJ1-2; possible D gene TRBD1, 5 bases. V was clipped by 5 bases and J by 9 bases, with 16 bases between them. The CDR3 spans 13 residues. Germline values: CDR1 SGHTA, CDR2 FQGTGA. DNA of the CDR3: TGTGCCAGCAGCCCAGGGACGGACTGGAGCTACACCTTC. Protein: CASSPGTDWSYTF.

The rearrangement links TRBV5-8 to TRBJ1-5, with D hard to call. In germline, CDR1 is SGHTS, CDR2 YDEGEE. The CDR3 length is 15 residues. Trimming left V 4 bases short and J 0 bases short, with 11 bases between. CDR3 residues: CASSPQYYSNQPQHF. CDR3 sequence (DNA): TGTGCCAGCAGCCCCCAGTACTATAGCAATCAGCCCCAGCATTTT.

This chain connects TRBV28 to TRBJ1-1; 7 positions match TRBD1. CDR1 and CDR2 (germline): MDHEN, SYDVKM. V shed 8 bases and J 3 bases; nucleotides not matched to a gene: 9. The CDR3 spans 14 residues. In nucleotides, the CDR3 is TGTGCCAGCGCCATCCAGGGGGGAGACACTGAAGCTTTCTTT. It is translated as CASAIQGGDTEAFF.

The sample holds a few counts of this clone. The chain has TRBV6-1 and TRBJ2-1; D unresolved. Germline CDR1 reads MNHNS; CDR2 reads SASEGT. V was clipped by 0 bases and J by 2 bases, with 5 bases between them. CDR3 length equals 14 residues. The CDR3 region has the DNA TGTGCCAGCAGTGAAGCGGGCACCTACAATGAGCAGTTCTTC. The encoded protein is CASSEAGTYNEQFF.

The rearrangement links TRBV7-8 to TRBJ2-1, with 8 bases identical to TRBD2. The V gene end was trimmed by 5 bases and the J gene end by 7 bases; junction bases not matched to a gene: 13. The CDR3 contains 16 residues. Germline CDR1 SGHVS, CDR2 FQNEAQ. The CDR3 region is CASSPFLSGRRNEQFF. The CDR3 DNA reads as TGTGCCAGCAGCCCATTCCTGAGCGGGAGAAGGAATGAGCAGTTCTTC. Filled out from reference TRBV7-8 and TRBJ2-1, the complete variable domain reads GAGVSQSPRYKVAKRGQDVALRCDPISGHVSLFWYQQALGQGPEFLTYFQNEAQLDKSGLPSDRFFAERPEGSVSTLKIQRTQQEDSAVYLCASSPFLSGRRNEQFFGPGTRLTVL.

V and J are TRBV27 and TRBJ1-5, with D maybe TRBD1 (6 bases). CDR3 length: 14 residues. Germline V CDR1 and CDR2: MNHEY, SMNVEV (reference sequence). Trimming took 6 bases from V and 7 from J, leaving 16 bases between them. CDR3 region: CASSPNRVGQPQHF. CDR3 nucleotides: TGTGCCAGCAGCCCTAACAGGGTAGGACAGCCCCAGCATTTT.

The CDR3 reads CASSQVWGDTQYF. The CDR3 DNA follows: TGCGCCAGCAGCCAAGTATGGGGAGATACGCAGTATTTT. The chain recombines TRBV4-1 with TRBJ2-3; D is uncertain. CDR3 length: 13 amino acids. Trimming shortened V by 1 base and J by 5 bases, and 7 bases separated the two germline ends. The V gene's germline CDR1 is MGHRA and CDR2 YSYEKL.

This chain uses TRBV25-1 with TRBJ1-4, with D unclear. Germline values: CDR1 MGHDK, CDR2 SYGVNS. The V and J ends lost 2 bases and 5 bases respectively, with 15 bases between them. This CDR3 region has 16 residues. The chain's CDR3 is CASSEQATGRNEKLFF. For the CDR3, the DNA is TGTGCCAGCAGTGAACAGGCCACCGGAAGGAATGAAAAACTGTTTTTT.

This clone was counted between two and nine times. The CDR3 loop is CASSPEGPYNEQFF. The DNA for the CDR3 is TGTGCCAGCAGCCCTGAGGGCCCCTACAATGAGCAGTTCTTC. The chain links TRBV7-6 to TRBJ2-1, with D maybe TRBD2 (5 bases). Trimming removed 5 bases at V and 2 bases at J, with 10 bases between. In germline, CDR1 is SGHVS, CDR2 FNYEAQ. This CDR3 contains 14 residues.

The rearrangement joins TRBV4-3 to TRBJ1-4, with a weak D call TRBD1 (5 bases). CDR1 LGHNA and CDR2 YSLEER come from the germline V gene. The CDR3 runs to 17 residues. V was trimmed by 0 bases and J by 4 bases, leaving 15 bases between them. The CDR3 here is CASSQDGAEPLNEKLFF. The DNA of the CDR3 is TGCGCCAGCAGCCAAGATGGGGCGGAGCCTCTTAATGAAAAACTGTTTTTT.

The chain employs TRBV4-3 and TRBJ2-7, with D perhaps TRBD2 (6 bases). CDR1 and CDR2 (germline): LGHNA, YSLEER. This CDR3 comprises 16 residues. V was pared by 0 bases and J by 12 bases, with 24 bases between. CDR3 amino acids: CASSQDLVGGAASTYF. The CDR3 bases are TGCGCCAGCAGCCAAGACCTAGTGGGAGGAGCGGCGAGCACGTACTTC.

The rearrangement uses TRBV7-2 and TRBJ1-5, with 10 positions matching TRBD1. Losses at the gene ends were 5 bases for V and 5 bases for J; bases not matched to a gene: 6. CDR1 and CDR2 (germline): SGHTA, FQGNSA. The CDR3 consists of 15 residues. CDR3 nucleotides: TGTGCCAGCAGCCCCGGGACAGGGGCACATCAGCCCCAGCATTTT. Encoded protein: CASSPGTGAHQPQHF.